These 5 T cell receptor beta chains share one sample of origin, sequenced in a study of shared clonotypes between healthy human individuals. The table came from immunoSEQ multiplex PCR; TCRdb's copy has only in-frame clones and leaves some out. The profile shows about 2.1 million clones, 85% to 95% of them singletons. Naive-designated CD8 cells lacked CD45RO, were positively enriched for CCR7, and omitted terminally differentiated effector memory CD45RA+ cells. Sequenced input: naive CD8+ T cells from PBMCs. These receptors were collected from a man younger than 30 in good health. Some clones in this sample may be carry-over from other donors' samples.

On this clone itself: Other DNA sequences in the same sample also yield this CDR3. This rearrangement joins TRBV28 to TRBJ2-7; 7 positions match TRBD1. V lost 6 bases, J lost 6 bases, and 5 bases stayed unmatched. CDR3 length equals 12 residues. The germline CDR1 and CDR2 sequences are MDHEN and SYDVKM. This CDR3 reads CASSYRGREQYF. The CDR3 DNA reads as TGTGCCAGCAGCTACAGGGGTCGCGAGCAGTACTTC.

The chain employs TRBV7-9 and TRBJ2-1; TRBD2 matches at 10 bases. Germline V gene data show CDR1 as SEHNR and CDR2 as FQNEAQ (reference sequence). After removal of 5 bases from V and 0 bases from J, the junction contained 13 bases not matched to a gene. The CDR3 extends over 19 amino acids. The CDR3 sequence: CASSPRFPSGGLSYNEQFF. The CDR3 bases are TGTGCCAGCAGCCCACGCTTTCCTAGCGGGGGCCTCTCCTACAATGAGCAGTTCTTC.

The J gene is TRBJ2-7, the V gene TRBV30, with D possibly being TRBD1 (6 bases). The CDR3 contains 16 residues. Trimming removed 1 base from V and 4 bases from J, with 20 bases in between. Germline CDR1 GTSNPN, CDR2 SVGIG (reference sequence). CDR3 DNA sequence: TGTGCCTGGAGTGAGGTTCGGTTGGGGGCATATTACGAGCAGTACTTC. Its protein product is CAWSEVRLGAYYEQYF.

Here the CDR3 DNA reads TGTGCCAGCAGCTTAGAGTTTGCAGGGGGCCTTCCAGGGGACGGCTACACCTTC. Amino acid sequence: CASSLEFAGGLPGDGYTF. The chain couples TRBV7-8 to TRBJ1-2; 8 positions agree with TRBD1. Trimming removed 1 base from V and 8 bases from J; junction bases left unmatched: 18. Germline values: CDR1 SGHVS, CDR2 FQNEAQ. This CDR3 has 18 amino acids.

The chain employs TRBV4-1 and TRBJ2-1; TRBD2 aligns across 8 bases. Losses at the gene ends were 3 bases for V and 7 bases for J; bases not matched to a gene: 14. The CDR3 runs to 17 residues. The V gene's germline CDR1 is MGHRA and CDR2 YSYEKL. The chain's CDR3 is CASSQAAGSGSGNEQFF. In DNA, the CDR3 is TGCGCCAGCAGCCAGGCTGCAGGGAGCGGGAGCGGGAATGAGCAGTTCTTC.